The T cell receptor beta chain described here comes from a study of blood T cell repertoires in COVID-19. Across the whole study: There were acute and convalescent COVID-19 samples, and they came from the United States, Italy and Spain. PBMCs, B-cell-depleted T cells, or T cells provided the cDNA or gDNA that made up the material.

This clone was observed once. Repertoires were generated with immunoSEQ multiplex PCR, while TCRdb's copy carries only in-frame clones and drops some. Seen here are tens of thousands of clones, about 80% observed once, and the top ten hold 15% to 20%. V was cut by 4 bases and J by 4 bases, with 5 bases left in between. Germline assignment: CDR1 MNHNY and CDR2 SVGAGI (reference sequence). The CDR3 totals 11 residues. This TCR was sampled from an elderly woman with acute or convalescent COVID-19. This chain joins TRBV6-6 and TRBJ2-7; D gene uncertain. What was sequenced was peripheral blood. CDR3 nucleotides: TGTGCCAGCAGTTCCCAGTACGAGCAGTACTTC. This sequence encodes CASSSQYEQYF.